This is a list of T cell receptor beta chains from one sample in a study of T cells after yellow fever vaccination. TCRdb used MiXCR to reprocess the 5' RACE reads, holding one entry per CDR3 protein. Of approximately 550,000 distinct CDR3 sequences listed, 15% to 20% are singletons. The source was PBMCs, collected 15 days after the yellow fever booster vaccination. These receptors were collected from a man aged 25 to 40 who received the YFV17D yellow fever vaccine. Each CDR3 is given with its conserved first and last residue. The D gene is left open where the match is weak. A clone size is listed for some rows: how often the clone was seen (once, few, many), or a class if it is expanded.

abundance	v_gene	d_gene	j_gene	CDR3nt	CDR3aa
few	TRBV7-2	TRBD2	TRBJ2-4	TGTGCCAGCAGCCCACTAGCGGGCGTCGTCAAAAACATTCAGTACTTC	CASSPLAGVVKNIQYF
NA	TRBV27	NA	TRBJ2-3	TGTGCCAGCAGTTTGACAGCAACCGATACGCAGTATTTT	CASSLTATDTQYF
NA	TRBV20-1	NA	TRBJ2-6	TGCAGTGCTAGAGATCGGAGCTCTGGGGCCAACGTCCTGACTTTC	CSARDRSSGANVLTF
NA	TRBV5-1	TRBD2	TRBJ2-3	TGCGCCAGCAGCTTCCTAGCGGGAGGTGGCGCAGATACGCAGTATTTT	CASSFLAGGGADTQYF
few	TRBV15	NA	TRBJ2-1	TGTGCCACCCGAGACCGCCCCTACAATGAGCAGTTCTTC	CATRDRPYNEQFF
few	TRBV9	NA	TRBJ1-4	TGTGCCAGCAGCGTAGCTGGGCAGGGTCGGGAAAAACTGTTTTTT	CASSVAGQGREKLFF
NA	TRBV9	TRBD2	TRBJ2-2	TGTGCCAGCAGCGTAGCTGCTAGCGGGAGGGCTGGCGGCACCGGGGAGCTGTTTTTT	CASSVAASGRAGGTGELFF
NA	TRBV29-1	NA	TRBJ2-1	TGCAGCGGTGAGGCTGACAATGAGCAGTTCTTC	CSGEADNEQFF
NA	TRBV28	NA	TRBJ2-7	TGTGCCAGCAGTCGGTTGGTTGCCTACGAGCAGTACTTC	CASSRLVAYEQYF
NA	TRBV4-2	TRBD1	TRBJ2-5	TGTGCCAGCAGCTCCGGGACAGGGAGAATTGAGACCCAGTACTTC	CASSSGTGRIETQYF
few	TRBV25-1	NA	TRBJ2-1	TGTGCCAGCCGGGATTTTAGAGAGCAGTTCTTC	CASRDFREQFF
many	TRBV20-1	NA	TRBJ1-1	TGCAGTGCTAGAGTACAGTTCACTGAAGCTTTCTTT	CSARVQFTEAFF
NA	TRBV6-2/TRBV6-3	TRBD2	TRBJ2-7	TGTGCCAGCGGACTAGCGGGGAGCGGCGAGCAGTACTTC	CASGLAGSGEQYF
once	TRBV19	TRBD2	TRBJ2-1	TGTGCCAGTAGTATAGTTGCTAGCGGGAGTTTGGGGCCTTACAATGAGCAGTTCTTC	CASSIVASGSLGPYNEQFF
NA	TRBV6-2/TRBV6-3	TRBD1	TRBJ2-2	TGTGCCAGCACAACAGGGGGCCGCGGGGAGCTGTTTTTT	CASTTGGRGELFF
NA	TRBV5-1	NA	TRBJ2-7	TGCGCCAGCAGCTTGGCCGGTATGACTACCCTCGTCAACGAGCAGTACTTC	CASSLAGMTTLVNEQYF
NA	TRBV13	TRBD1	TRBJ2-3	TGTGCCAGCAGCCTGGGACAGGTCGCGCAGTATTTT	CASSLGQVAQYF
NA	TRBV19	NA	TRBJ2-1	TGTGCCAGTAGTATCCCCCTGTACAATGAGCAGTTCTTC	CASSIPLYNEQFF
NA	TRBV12-3/TRBV12-4	NA	TRBJ2-7	TGTGCCAGCAGTGCCCGGACAGATTCTCCCTACGAGCAGTACTTC	CASSARTDSPYEQYF
NA	TRBV5-1	NA	TRBJ2-7	TGCGCCAGCAGCTCCGGGACTCTTCTCTCCGAGCAGTACTTC	CASSSGTLLSEQYF
NA	TRBV5-4	TRBD1	TRBJ1-1	TGTGCCAGCAGCTTGGTAGGGGGCGCCAGGACTGAAGCTTTCTTT	CASSLVGGARTEAFF
NA	TRBV20-1	TRBD1	TRBJ2-7	TGCAGTGCTAGGCCCGGGACAGGGGGGGAGCAGTACTTC	CSARPGTGGEQYF
NA	TRBV7-8	TRBD2	TRBJ2-1	TGTGCCAGCAGCACGCGGGGACTAGAGCAGTTCTTC	CASSTRGLEQFF
few	TRBV20-1	NA	TRBJ1-2	TGCAGTGCAGCGACCCGGGCCGGTCCTAACTATGGCTACACCTTC	CSAATRAGPNYGYTF
few	TRBV20-1	TRBD2	TRBJ2-1	TGCAGTGCTAGAGAGGGCGGACTAGCGGGTTACATCAATGAGCAGTTCTTC	CSAREGGLAGYINEQFF
few	TRBV5-1	TRBD1	TRBJ2-5	TGCGCCAGCAGCGACCCTATGGGACAGGGGGAGACCCAGTACTTC	CASSDPMGQGETQYF
NA	TRBV20-1	NA	TRBJ1-1	TGCAGTGCTAGACCCCTAGGGGTATCCGAAGAAGCTTTCTTT	CSARPLGVSEEAFF
NA	TRBV24-1	TRBD1	TRBJ2-1	TGTGCCACCAGTGATTTCGCAGGGGGTGAGCAGTTCTTC	CATSDFAGGEQFF
few	TRBV19	NA	TRBJ1-5	TGTGCCAGTAGTATCGTCGGCAATCAGCCCCAGCATTTT	CASSIVGNQPQHF
NA	TRBV28	NA	TRBJ2-7	TGTGCCAGCAGTTTGACAGACATAGCTCAGCAGTACTTC	CASSLTDIAQQYF
NA	TRBV7-9	NA	TRBJ1-1	TGTGCCAGCAGCTTAGGAGATAGGCGTGAAGCTTTCTTT	CASSLGDRREAFF
NA	TRBV12-3/TRBV12-4	TRBD1	TRBJ2-1	TGTGCCAGCAGTCTAGGGGGCGCACGGAATGAGCAGTTCTTC	CASSLGGARNEQFF
few	TRBV19	TRBD1	TRBJ1-3	TGTGCCAGTGGTGGGACAGGTTCTGGAAACACCATATATTTT	CASGGTGSGNTIYF
NA	TRBV6-5	TRBD1	TRBJ2-3	TGTGCCAGCAGCCGCCCAGTTATCGGGACAGGGACGACAGATACGCAGTATTTT	CASSRPVIGTGTTDTQYF
NA	TRBV10-3	TRBD1	TRBJ2-5	TGTGCCATCAGTGCTGGGACAGCAAATCAAGAGACCCAGTACTTC	CAISAGTANQETQYF
few	TRBV10-3	TRBD1	TRBJ1-4	TGTGCCTCGTCGGGTGGGACAGGGGCTGAAAAACTGTTTTTT	CASSGGTGAEKLFF
NA	TRBV5-1	NA	TRBJ2-2	TGCGCCAGCAGCGTCGCACTAGCTGGAAACACCGGGGAGCTGTTTTTT	CASSVALAGNTGELFF
many	TRBV2	NA	TRBJ2-3	TGTGCCAGCAGTCCCACAGGAGGGTCCACAGATACGCAGTATTTT	CASSPTGGSTDTQYF
few	TRBV3-1	TRBD2	TRBJ2-3	TGTGCCAGCAGCCAAGTATGGTCCCCGGGGGGGATATCAGATACGCAGTATTTT	CASSQVWSPGGISDTQYF
few	TRBV12-3/TRBV12-4	NA	TRBJ2-6	TGTGCCAGCAGTCCCGGGGGCTCTGGGGCCAACGTCCTGACTTTC	CASSPGGSGANVLTF
few	TRBV9	NA	TRBJ2-1	TGTGCCAGCAGCGTCTCGGACGGAAACAATGAGCAGTTCTTC	CASSVSDGNNEQFF
NA	TRBV20-1	NA	TRBJ2-7	TGCAGTGCTAGAGGCCCCAGGGGGCAGTACTTC	CSARGPRGQYF
NA	TRBV12-3/TRBV12-4	TRBD1	TRBJ2-6	TGTGCCAGCACCCGGACAGGGGCGATCTCTGGGGCCAACGTCCTGACTTTC	CASTRTGAISGANVLTF
many	TRBV5-6	NA	TRBJ2-3	TGTGCCAGCAGCGATGCCGGGACTCCCACAGATACGCAGTATTTT	CASSDAGTPTDTQYF
NA	TRBV7-2	NA	TRBJ2-5	TGTGCCAGCAGGGGGGCGGGACTACAACAAGAGACCCAGTACTTC	CASRGAGLQQETQYF
few	TRBV6-1	NA	TRBJ2-2	TGTGCCAGCAGGGGTGGAGTGAACACCGGGGAGCTGTTTTTT	CASRGGVNTGELFF
few	TRBV20-1	TRBD2	TRBJ2-1	TGCAGTGCTCGGACTAGCCACTACAATGAGCAGTTCTTC	CSARTSHYNEQFF
many	TRBV10-3	NA	TRBJ2-5	TGTGCCACAACAGGGGGGGAAGAGACCCAGTACTTC	CATTGGEETQYF
NA	TRBV5-1	TRBD2	TRBJ2-1	TGCGCCAGCAGCTTGTGGGGGGAGGGGAGAAGCTCCTACAATGAGCAGTTCTTC	CASSLWGEGRSSYNEQFF
few	TRBV29-1	NA	TRBJ2-7	TGCAGCGTTGAATCGGACAGACCTTACGAGCAGTACTTC	CSVESDRPYEQYF
NA	TRBV7-9	NA	TRBJ2-6	TGTGCCAGCAGTAGGGGACCGGTTTCTGGGGCCAACGTCCTGACTTTC	CASSRGPVSGANVLTF
NA	TRBV5-1	NA	TRBJ2-1	TGCGCCAGCAGCATGGACCCCAACTTCAGGGGCAATGAGCAGTTCTTC	CASSMDPNFRGNEQFF